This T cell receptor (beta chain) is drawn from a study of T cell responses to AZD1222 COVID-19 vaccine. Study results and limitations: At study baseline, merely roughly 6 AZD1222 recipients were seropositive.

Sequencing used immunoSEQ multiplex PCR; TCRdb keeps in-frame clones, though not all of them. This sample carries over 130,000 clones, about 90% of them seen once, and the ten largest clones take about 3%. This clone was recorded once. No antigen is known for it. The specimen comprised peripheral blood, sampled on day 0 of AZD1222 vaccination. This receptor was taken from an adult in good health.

Written as DNA, the CDR3 is TGTGCCAGCAGCCAAGTGCTACGGATTGGAAACACCATATATTTT. As protein: CASSQVLRIGNTIYF. The chain has TRBV3-1 (or the pseudogene TRBV3-2) and TRBJ1-3; D uncertain. The germline CDR1 and CDR2 sequences are LGHDT and YNNKEL (reference sequence). Trimming pared 1 base from V and 3 bases from J, leaving 10 bases between. The CDR3 consists of 15 residues.